A single sample is the source of the 14 T cell receptor beta chains below, sequenced in a study of blood T cell repertoires in COVID-19. The repertoire was sequenced with immunoSEQ multiplex PCR; TCRdb's copy has only in-frame clones and lacks some. This sample has around 200,000 clones; approximately 87% occur once, and the top ten carry around 1%. The sequencing sample was made of peripheral blood. These receptors were obtained from a woman in her late teens or twenties who had recovered from COVID-19.

The genes are TRBV18 and TRBJ2-1; TRBD2 matches 13 bases. CDR3 length: 19 amino acids. Unmatched junction bases numbered 11, after V lost 2 bases and J lost 4 bases. The germline gives CDR1 KGHSH, CDR2 LQKENI. The DNA for the CDR3 is TGTGCCAGCTCACCATCCATGGGACTAGCGGGACCCAATTACAATGAGCAGTTCTTC. This codes for CASSPSMGLAGPNYNEQFF.

This chain links TRBV7-9 with TRBJ2-1, with 7 bases fitting TRBD2. Germline assignment: CDR1 SEHNR and CDR2 FQNEAQ (reference sequence). CDR3 length equals 12 residues. V trimming: 8 bases; J trimming: 8 bases; junction bases outside the gene matches: 6. CDR3 bases: TGTGCCAGCTTGCCAGGGAGGGATGAGCAGTTCTTC. Translation: CASLPGRDEQFF. The variable domain in full, completed from reference TRBV7-9 and TRBJ2-1, reads DTGVSQNPRHKITKRGQNVTFRCDPISEHNRLYWYRQTLGQGPEFLTYFQNEAQLEKSRLLSDRFSAERPKGSFSTLEIQRTEQGDSAMYLCASLPGRDEQFFGPGTRLTVL.

This clone was found once. The rearrangement uses TRBV7-9 and TRBJ2-7; maybe TRBD2 (5 bases). Germline V CDR1 and CDR2: SEHNR, FQNEAQ (reference sequence). Trimming cost V 5 bases and J 2 bases, with 13 bases left between them. The CDR3 runs to 14 residues. The CDR3 coding sequence is TGTGCCAGCAGCCCACGGGGTGGACCCTACGAGCAGTACTTC. This encodes CASSPRGGPYEQYF. Together with reference TRBV7-9 and TRBJ2-7, the CDR3 gives the full variable domain: DTGVSQNPRHKITKRGQNVTFRCDPISEHNRLYWYRQTLGQGPEFLTYFQNEAQLEKSRLLSDRFSAERPKGSFSTLEIQRTEQGDSAMYLCASSPRGGPYEQYFGPGTRLTVT.

The count of this clone is one. CDR3 nucleotide sequence: TGTGCCAGCAGCCAAGATTTGGGGGGGAGCACTGAAGCTTTCTTT. As protein: CASSQDLGGSTEAFF. This chain uses TRBV3-1 (or the pseudogene TRBV3-2) with TRBJ1-1, with D possibly being TRBD1 (5 bases). The V gene lost 0 bases and the J gene lost 4 bases, with 12 bases spanning the gap. The CDR3 totals 15 residues. Germline assignment: CDR1 LGHDT and CDR2 YNNKEL (reference sequence).

This chain uses TRBV11-2 with TRBJ1-2; possible D gene TRBD1, 5 bases. CDR1 is SGHAT and CDR2 is FQNNGV in the germline V gene. The CDR3 is 14 residues long. V was shortened by 1 base and J by 4 bases, with 10 bases between the two germline ends. The CDR3 spells CASSLGGLIYGYTF. The CDR3 DNA reads TGTGCCAGCAGCTTAGGGGGACTGATCTATGGCTACACCTTC.

The chain combines TRBV19 with TRBJ1-6; no reliable D call. Germline V gene lookup returns CDR1 LNHDA and CDR2 SQIVND (reference sequence). This CDR3 has 16 residues. Trimming removed 6 bases at V and 6 bases at J, with 18 bases between. CDR3 bases: TGTGCCAGTAGCAACAATGATCTAGTGGCTAATTCACCCCTCCACTTT. This encodes CASSNNDLVANSPLHF.

This clone appeared once. The chain uses TRBV24-1 and TRBJ1-2; D may be TRBD1 (6 bases). CDR3 length: 13 amino acids. Germline CDR1 reads KGHDR; CDR2 reads SFDVKD. Trimming took 6 bases from V and 6 from J, leaving 13 bases between them. Here the CDR3 reads CATSKQGWDGYTF. DNA for the CDR3: TGTGCCACCAGTAAGCAGGGGTGGGATGGCTACACCTTC.

The V gene is TRBV25-1, the J gene TRBJ1-3; no clear D. The CDR3 has 13 residues. Germline assignment: CDR1 MGHDK and CDR2 SYGVNS. V was pared by 1 base and J by 4 bases, with 5 bases between. CDR3 sequence reads: CASSESGGNTIYF. The CDR3 DNA reads TGTGCCAGCAGTGAATCGGGAGGAAACACCATATATTTT.

This chain links TRBV6-5 with TRBJ2-7, with 7 nucleotides matching TRBD1. The CDR3 is made up of 13 amino acids. The V and J ends lost 10 bases and 6 bases, in that order; junction bases with no gene match: 12. Germline CDR1 reads MNHEY; CDR2 reads SVGAGI. The CDR3 spells CATNRRGRFEQYV. DNA of the CDR3: TGTGCCACGAATAGAAGGGGGCGTTTCGAGCAGTACGTC.

The chain is built from TRBV18 and TRBJ2-3; 8 bases line up with TRBD2. CDR1 and CDR2 from the germline V gene are KGHSH and LQKENI. CDR3 size: 15 residues. V shed 1 base, J shed 2 bases, and the junction held 2 bases outside the gene matches. Here the CDR3 DNA reads TGTGCCAGCTCACCACTTAGCGGGGCCACAGATACGCAGTATTTT. It yields the protein CASSPLSGATDTQYF.

As DNA, the CDR3 is TGTGCCAGCAGCTTACCCGCGTCCGGGGAGCTGTTTTTT. Protein: CASSLPASGELFF. The chain couples TRBV11-3 to TRBJ2-2; unclear D gene. The V end was cut by 2 bases, the J end by 6 bases, with 7 bases between. CDR3 size: 13 residues. Germline CDR1 reads SGHNT; CDR2 reads YENEEA. Complete variable domain (other parts from reference TRBV11-3 and TRBJ2-2): EAGVVQSPRYKIIEKKQPVAFWCNPISGHNTLYWYLQNLGQGPELLIRYENEEAVDDSQLPKDRFSAERLKGVDSTLKIQPAELGDSAVYLCASSLPASGELFFGEGSRLTVL.

The chain links TRBV20-1 to TRBJ1-5; 8 nucleotides agree with TRBD1. Trimming removed 3 bases from V and 5 bases from J; junction bases left unmatched: 3. Per the germline V gene, CDR1 is DFQATT and CDR2 is SNEGSKA (reference sequence). The CDR3 spans 13 residues. DNA for the CDR3: TGCAGTGCTAGTTCAGGGGGCGATCAGCCCCAGCATTTT. Translated: CSASSGGDQPQHF.

As concerns this clone: Within the sample, other DNA sequences also encode this same CDR3. The CDR3 loop reads CASSPGGTGELFF. The CDR3 DNA reads TGTGCCAGCTCGCCGGGGGGCACCGGGGAGCTGTTTTTT. The chain uses TRBV9 and TRBJ2-2; 7 bases are shared with TRBD2. V shed 7 bases and J 4 bases; nucleotides not matched to a gene: 4. The CDR3 runs 13 residues. Germline V gene sequence: CDR1 SGDLS, CDR2 YYNGEE.

This clone was seen just once. V and J are TRBV6-5 and TRBJ1-2; 8 nucleotides match TRBD1. The CDR3 runs 14 residues. CDR1 is MNHEY and CDR2 is SVGAGI in the germline V gene. J gave up 5 bases and V 6 bases, and 8 bases lay outside the gene matches. CDR3 loop: CASSSRGLGYGYTF. CDR3 nucleotides: TGTGCCAGCAGCTCCAGGGGGCTTGGATATGGCTACACCTTC.